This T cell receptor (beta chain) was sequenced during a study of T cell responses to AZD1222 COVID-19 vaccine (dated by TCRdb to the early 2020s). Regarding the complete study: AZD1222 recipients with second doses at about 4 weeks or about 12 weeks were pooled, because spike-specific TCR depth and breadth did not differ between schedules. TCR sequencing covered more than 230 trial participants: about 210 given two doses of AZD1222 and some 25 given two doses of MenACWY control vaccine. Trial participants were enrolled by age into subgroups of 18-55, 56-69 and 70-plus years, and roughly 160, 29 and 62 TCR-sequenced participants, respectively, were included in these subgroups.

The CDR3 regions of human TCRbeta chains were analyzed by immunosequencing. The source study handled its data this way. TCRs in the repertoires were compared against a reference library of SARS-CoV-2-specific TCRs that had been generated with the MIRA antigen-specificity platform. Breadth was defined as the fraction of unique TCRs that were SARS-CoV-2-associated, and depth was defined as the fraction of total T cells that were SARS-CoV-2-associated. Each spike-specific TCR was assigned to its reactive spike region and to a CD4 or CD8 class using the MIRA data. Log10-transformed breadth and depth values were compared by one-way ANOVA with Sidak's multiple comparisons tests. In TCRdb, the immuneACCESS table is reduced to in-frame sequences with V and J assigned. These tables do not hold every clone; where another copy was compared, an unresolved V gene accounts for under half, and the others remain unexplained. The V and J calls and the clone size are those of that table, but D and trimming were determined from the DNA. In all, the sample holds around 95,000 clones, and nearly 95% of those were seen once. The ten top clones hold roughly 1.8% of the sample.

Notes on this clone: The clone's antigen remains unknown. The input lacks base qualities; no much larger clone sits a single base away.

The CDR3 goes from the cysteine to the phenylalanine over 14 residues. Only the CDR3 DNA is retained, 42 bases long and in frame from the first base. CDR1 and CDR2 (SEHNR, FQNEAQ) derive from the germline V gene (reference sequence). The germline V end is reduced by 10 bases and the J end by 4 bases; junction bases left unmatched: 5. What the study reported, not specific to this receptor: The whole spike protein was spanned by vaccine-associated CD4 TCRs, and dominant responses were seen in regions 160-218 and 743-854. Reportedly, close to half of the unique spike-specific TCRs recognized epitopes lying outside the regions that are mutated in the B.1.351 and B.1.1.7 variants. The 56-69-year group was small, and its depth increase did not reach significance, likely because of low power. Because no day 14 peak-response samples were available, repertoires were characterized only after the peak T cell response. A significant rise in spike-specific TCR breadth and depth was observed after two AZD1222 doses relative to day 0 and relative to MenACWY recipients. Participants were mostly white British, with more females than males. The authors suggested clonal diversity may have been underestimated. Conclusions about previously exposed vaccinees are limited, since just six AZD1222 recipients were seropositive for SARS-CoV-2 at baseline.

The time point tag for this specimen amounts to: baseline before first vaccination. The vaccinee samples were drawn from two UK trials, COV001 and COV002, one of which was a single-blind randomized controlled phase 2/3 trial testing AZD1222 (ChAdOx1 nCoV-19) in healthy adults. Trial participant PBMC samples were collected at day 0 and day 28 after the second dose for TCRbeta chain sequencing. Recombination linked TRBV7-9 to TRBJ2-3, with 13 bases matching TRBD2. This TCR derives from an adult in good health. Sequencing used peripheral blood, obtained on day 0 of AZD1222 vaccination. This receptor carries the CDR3 CAIGGLAGSDTQYF. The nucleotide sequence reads TGTGCCATCGGGGGACTAGCGGGATCAGATACGCAGTATTTT.